Listed here are 2 T cell receptor beta chains from one sample, sequenced in a study of shared clonotypes between healthy human individuals. Sequenced by immunoSEQ multiplex PCR; TCRdb stores in-frame clones only, minus some. The sample has under 2,500,000 clones, around 95% seen once; the top ten hold roughly 0.13%. The source material was naive CD4+ T cells sorted from blood. Sample subset: CD45RA+ positively selected. The receptors come from a man in his late teens or twenties in good health.

The rearrangement joins TRBV18 to TRBJ2-1; 7 bases are a match to TRBD2. Looked up from germline, CDR1 is KGHSH and CDR2 is LQKENI. The CDR3 totals 13 residues. V was pared by 6 bases and J by 7 bases, with 6 bases of the junction left unmatched. The DNA for the CDR3 is TGTGCCAGCTCCCCGACTAGCATGAATGAGCAGTTCTTC. Its translation: CASSPTSMNEQFF.

The chain employs TRBV15 and TRBJ2-5, with 13 positions matching TRBD2. Germline-derived CDR1 and CDR2 are LNHNV and YYDKDF (reference sequence). V lost 6 bases and J lost 3; bases outside the gene matches: 4. The CDR3 loop spans 15 amino acids. For the CDR3, the DNA is TGTGCCACCAGTTGGACTAGCGGGAGAGAAGAGACCCAGTACTTC. This translates into CATSWTSGREETQYF.